This T cell receptor beta chain is drawn from a study of blood T cell repertoires in COVID-19. Across the whole study: Italy, Spain and the United States were the sources of the convalescent and acute COVID-19 samples. T cells, B-cell-depleted T cells, or PBMCs supplied cDNA or gDNA.

The ends lost 7 bases at V and 4 bases at J; junction bases unmatched: 6. CDR3 length equals 13 residues. Authors' processing steps: Amplification with reference gene primers provided the estimates of nucleated cell counts. Profiled with immunoSEQ multiplex PCR; TCRdb holds only in-frame clones, not every one. V and J calls and clone size are given by that table; D and trimming were obtained from the DNA. The sample gives over 250,000 clones, approximately 85% of which show up once; 13% is in the top ten. The clonotype comes from a human donor in a cohort sampled during active COVID-19. The sample taken for sequencing was peripheral blood. The chain joins TRBV12-3 or TRBV12-4 to TRBJ2-7; TRBD1 agrees at 8 bases. CDR3: CASIRTGLYEQYF. In DNA form, the CDR3 reads TGTGCCAGCATTAGGACAGGGCTTTACGAGCAGTACTTC.